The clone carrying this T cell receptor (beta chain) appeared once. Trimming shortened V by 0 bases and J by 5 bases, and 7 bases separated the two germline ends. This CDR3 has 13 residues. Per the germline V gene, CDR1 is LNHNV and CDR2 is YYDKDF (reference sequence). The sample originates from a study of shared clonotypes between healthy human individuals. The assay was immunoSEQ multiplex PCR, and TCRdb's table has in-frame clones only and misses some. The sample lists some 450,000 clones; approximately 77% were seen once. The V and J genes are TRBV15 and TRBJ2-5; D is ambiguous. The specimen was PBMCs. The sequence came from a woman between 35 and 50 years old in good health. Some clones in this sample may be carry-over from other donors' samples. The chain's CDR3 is CATSRDQKETQYF. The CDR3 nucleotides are TGTGCCACCAGCAGAGATCAAAAGGAGACCCAGTACTTC.